Listed below are T cell receptor beta chains from one sample, sequenced in a study of T cell repertoires in cytomegalovirus infection. In TCRdb, the reads were re-called with MiXCR into one record per CDR3 protein. Of about 320,000 distinct CDR3 sequences listed, 8% to 9.5% were seen once; the top ten hold approximately 4.5%. Sequencing was done on a sample of PBMCs. These receptors came from a human donor in good health (CMV status not recorded). Some clones in this sample may be carry-over from other donors' samples. CDR3s include the opening cysteine and the closing phenylalanine or tryptophan. A D gene is named only where the DNA matches it firmly. Rows give clone size only sometimes, using once, few, many, or a class for an expanded clone.

>TRBV11-3|many|NA|TRBJ2-3
TGTGCCAGCAGCTTAGTAGTGTCCCCAGATACGCAGTATTTT
CASSLVVSPDTQYF
>TRBV5-6|few|TRBD2|TRBJ2-3
TGTGCCAGCAGCCTAGCGGGACCTTATGGTACGCAGTATTTT
CASSLAGPYGTQYF
>TRBV7-6|many|NA|TRBJ1-3
TGTGCCAGCAGTGCCGAGTTTGGGGGTATCCCCTCTGGAAACACCATATATTTT
CASSAEFGGIPSGNTIYF
>TRBV6-2/TRBV6-3|few|NA|TRBJ1-5
TGTGCCAGCACTTCGATCGTAGGCCCTATTGTGCAGCCCCAGCATTTT
CASTSIVGPIVQPQHF
>TRBV30|NA|NA|TRBJ2-7
TGTGCCTGGACCCGTGGGGGGGCTTCCTACGAGCAGTACTTC
CAWTRGGASYEQYF
>TRBV2|few|NA|TRBJ1-1
TGTGCCAGCGAGCGTAGGCGGAACACTGAAGCTTTCTTT
CASERRRNTEAFF
>TRBV11-2|NA|NA|TRBJ1-4
TGTGCCAGCAGCCGTGGACAGTCTGAAAAACTGTTTTTT
CASSRGQSEKLFF
>TRBV7-6|few|TRBD1|TRBJ2-2
TGTGCCAGCAGCTTACGGACAGGCGGGTGGCTGTTTTTT
CASSLRTGGWLFF
>TRBV27|NA|NA|TRBJ1-2
TGTGCCACGGGGCCGTCGGGGGTGATTAACTATGGCTACACCTTC
CATGPSGVINYGYTF
>TRBV28|NA|TRBD2|TRBJ2-7
TGTGCCAGCAGCGAAGCGGGGCGCGAGCAGTACTTC
CASSEAGREQYF
>TRBV20-1|NA|NA|TRBJ1-5
TGCAGTGCTAAAACGAATAGCAATCAGCCCCAGCATTTT
CSAKTNSNQPQHF
>TRBV24-1|many|TRBD1|TRBJ2-1
TGTGCCACCAGTGTATCCGGGACAGGGGATAGGAATGAGCAGTTCTTC
CATSVSGTGDRNEQFF
>TRBV28|NA|NA|TRBJ1-2
TGTGCCAGCACCCCGGGCGGGTACTATGGCTACACCTTC
CASTPGGYYGYTF
>TRBV25-1|NA|NA|TRBJ1-1
TGTGCCAGCAGTGATCCCCACACTGAAGCTTTCTTT
CASSDPHTEAFF
>TRBV6-6|many|TRBD2|TRBJ2-7
TGTGCCAGCAGTACGGGAGGGGGTCCTTACGAGCAGTACTTC
CASSTGGGPYEQYF
>TRBV7-2|few|TRBD2|TRBJ2-1
TGTGCCAGCAGCCGGACTACTAGCGTAAATTCCTACAATGAGCAGTTCTTC
CASSRTTSVNSYNEQFF
>TRBV28|NA|TRBD2|TRBJ2-1
TGTGCCAGCACGGAGGGACTAGCGGGTTCAACCTACAATGAGCAGTTCTTC
CASTEGLAGSTYNEQFF
>TRBV10-3|few|TRBD1|TRBJ1-1
TGTGCCATCGGCGAACAGGGGATGGCTGAAGCTTTCTTT
CAIGEQGMAEAFF
>TRBV7-8|many|TRBD1|TRBJ1-2
TGTGCCAGCAGCTTACGGGACAGGGTCCTTGGCTACACCTTC
CASSLRDRVLGYTF
>TRBV20-1|NA|TRBD1|TRBJ2-7
TGCAGTGCCCAACAGGGGGGTCTCTACGAGCAGTACTTC
CSAQQGGLYEQYF
>TRBV7-2|many|NA|TRBJ2-7
TGTGCCAGCAGCCGGGGCTACGAGCAGTACTTC
CASSRGYEQYF
>TRBV7-9|few|TRBD1|TRBJ1-1
TGTGCCAGCAGCTTAAAGGCAGGGGGCACTGAAGCTTTCTTT
CASSLKAGGTEAFF
>TRBV11-2|many|TRBD1|TRBJ2-2
TGTGCCAGCAGCCTACAGGGGCTTTACACCGGGGAGCTGTTTTTT
CASSLQGLYTGELFF
>TRBV20-1|few|NA|TRBJ2-7
TGCAGTGCTAGAGCCAACAGGTCAAGAAGCACCGAGCAGTACTTC
CSARANRSRSTEQYF
>TRBV19|NA|NA|TRBJ1-5
TGTGCCAGTAGTATCTGGGGGAACAGCAATCAGCCCCAGCATTTT
CASSIWGNSNQPQHF
>TRBV6-2/TRBV6-3|many|NA|TRBJ2-2
TGTGCCAGCAGCGGACCGGGACGCCGAGACGGGGAGCTGTTTTTT
CASSGPGRRDGELFF
>TRBV28|few|NA|TRBJ1-2
TGTGCCAGCAGCGTTTCCGGATCCAGGGTCCATGGCTACACCTTC
CASSVSGSRVHGYTF
>TRBV11-2|NA|NA|TRBJ2-2
TGTGCCAGCAGCCACACGTGGGGAGTGACCGGGGAGCTGTTTTTT
CASSHTWGVTGELFF
>TRBV7-9|NA|NA|TRBJ2-1
TGTGCCAGCAGCTTTCTAGCGGGACAGGGCAATGAGCAGTTCTTC
CASSFLAGQGNEQFF